What follows are 28 T cell receptor beta chains derived from one specimen sequenced in a study of human T cells and chemical hapten exposure. Via MiXCR, TCRdb re-called the RACE reads, giving one row per CDR3 protein. The sample yields about 54,000 distinct CDR3 sequences, about 10% seen once. Indicated time point: patch test 2, 6 weeks after DPC sensitization. Treatment reported: therapeutic diphenylcyclopropenone sensitization with weekly scalp DPC. The material sequenced was whole blood, taken in connection with sensitization to the hapten diphenylcyclopropenone (DPC). The receptor source for this set is a woman aged 45-65 years with alopecia areata. Some clones in this sample may be carry-over from other donors' samples.

This clonotype was picked up many times. This chain connects TRBV7-2 to TRBJ2-2, with no clear D. Per the germline V gene, CDR1 is SGHTA and CDR2 is FQGNSA. V shed 5 bases and J shed 0 bases, with 13 bases lying between them. The CDR3 length is 16 residues. The chain's CDR3 is CASSPGVFANTGELFF. The CDR3 DNA follows: TGTGCCAGCAGCCCCGGTGTCTTCGCGAACACCGGGGAGCTGTTTTTT.

There are many counts of this clonotype. This chain connects TRBV18 to TRBJ1-1; D remains ambiguous. The CDR3 has 13 residues. V was pared by 6 bases and J by 4 bases, with 12 bases between. From germline, CDR1 is KGHSH and CDR2 LQKENI. The DNA of the CDR3 is TGTGCCAGCTCCCGAGACGGGTCCACTGAAGCTTTCTTT. This gives the protein CASSRDGSTEAFF.

The table lists this clonotype with a few counts. The CDR3, as DNA: TGTGCCAGCAGTTATTTGGGGGTTAGCACAGATACGCAGTATTTT. This codes for CASSYLGVSTDTQYF. The V gene is TRBV6-5, the J gene TRBJ2-3, with D perhaps given as TRBD1 or TRBD2 (5 bases each). Looked up from germline, CDR1 is MNHEY and CDR2 is SVGAGI. Trimming stripped 3 bases from V and 0 bases from J, with 10 bases between. CDR3 length: 15 amino acids.

The chain uses TRBV4-3 and TRBJ1-1, with 9 bases identical to TRBD1. This CDR3 comprises 18 residues. With V trimmed by 0 bases and J by 4 bases, 12 bases remained unmatched. CDR1 and CDR2 from the germline V gene are LGHNA and YSLEER. CDR3 DNA sequence: TGCGCCAGCAGCCAAGATCAGAACAGGGGGCACTTGAGCACTGAAGCTTTCTTT. Its translation is CASSQDQNRGHLSTEAFF.

The CDR3 bases are TGTGCCAGCAGCTTAGCGTTTGTCGTAGGGGAAAAACTGTTTTTT. Translation: CASSLAFVVGEKLFF. The J gene is TRBJ1-4, the V gene TRBV7-2; D ambiguous. The length of the CDR3 is 15 residues. The V gene's germline CDR1 is SGHTA and CDR2 FQGNSA. Trimming took 0 bases from V and 8 from J, leaving 13 bases between them.

The chain couples TRBV4-3 to TRBJ2-1; 9 positions match TRBD2. After removal of 4 bases from V and 3 bases from J, the junction contained 4 bases not matched to a gene. This CDR3 comprises 15 residues. Per the germline V gene, CDR1 is LGHNA and CDR2 is YSLEER. The CDR3 nucleotides read TGCGCCAGCAGCCGACAGACTAGCGGCTACAATGAGCAGTTCTTC. Residues: CASSRQTSGYNEQFF.

This clonotype was seen only a few times. This chain uses TRBV7-6 with TRBJ2-5; D is unclear. The CDR3 runs to 13 residues. Germline CDR1 and CDR2: SGHVS and FNYEAQ. Trimming removed 5 bases from V and 4 bases from J, with 11 bases in between. The chain's CDR3 is CASSLSPGETQYF. DNA for the CDR3: TGTGCCAGCAGCCTATCGCCAGGAGAGACCCAGTACTTC.

This clonotype was picked up many times. The chain recombines TRBV27 with TRBJ1-6; D is unresolved. Trimming pared 6 bases from V and 9 bases from J, leaving 15 bases between. The CDR3 is 14 residues long. CDR1 and CDR2 from the germline V gene are MNHEY and SMNVEV (reference sequence). The CDR3 loop is CASRRDTLGSPLHF. CDR3 coding DNA: TGTGCCAGCAGAAGAGACACCCTCGGTTCACCCCTCCACTTT.

This clonotype has a count of ten or more. The chain links TRBV16 to TRBJ1-2; 8 positions agree with TRBD1. V was pared by 2 bases and J by 5 bases, with 10 bases of the junction left unmatched. The CDR3 spans 16 residues. Germline loops: CDR1 KGHSY, CDR2 FQNENV. CDR3 protein: CASSQMRTGSRYGYTF. Written as DNA, the CDR3 is TGTGCCAGCAGCCAAATGCGGACAGGGTCGAGGTATGGCTACACCTTC. The full variable domain, in which reference TRBV16 and TRBJ1-2 provide the parts outside the CDR3, is GEEVAQTPKHLVRGEGQKAKLYCAPIKGHSYVFWYQQVLKNEFKFLISFQNENVFDETGMPKERFSAKCLPNSPCSLEIQATKLEDSAVYFCASSQMRTGSRYGYTFGSGTRLTVV.

This clonotype was counted only a few times. J is TRBJ2-1 and V is TRBV5-1; D is unclear. This CDR3 has 14 amino acids. Trimming stripped 5 bases from V and 0 bases from J, with 9 bases between. CDR1 and CDR2 from the germline V gene are SGHRS and YFSETQ. The CDR3 nucleotides read TGCGCCAGCAGTACTGGTAGCTCCTACAATGAGCAGTTCTTC. Amino acid sequence: CASSTGSSYNEQFF.

This rearrangement joins TRBV29-1 to TRBJ2-2; 8 bases fit TRBD2. CDR3 length equals 15 residues. With 5 bases clipped from V and 5 bases from J, the junction kept 10 bases outside the gene matches. In germline, CDR1 is SQVTM, CDR2 ANQGSEA. As DNA, the CDR3 is TGCAGCGTTCTCAGTACGGGAGGGCGGACCGGGGAGCTGTTTTTT. Its translation is CSVLSTGGRTGELFF.

V gene TRBV18 combines with J gene TRBJ1-4; D call uncertain. The CDR3 covers 14 residues. Germline V gene lookup returns CDR1 KGHSH and CDR2 LQKENI. Trimming pared 3 bases from V and 7 bases from J, leaving 12 bases between. CDR3 DNA sequence: TGTGCCAGCTCACCGTGGGAGGGCTTTGAAAAACTGTTTTTT. Protein sequence: CASSPWEGFEKLFF. Variable domain in full (rest from reference TRBV18 and TRBJ1-4): NAGVMQNPRHLVRRRGQEARLRCSPMKGHSHVYWYRQLPEEGLKFMVYLQKENIIDESGMPKERFSAEFPKEGPSILRIQQVVRGDSAAYFCASSPWEGFEKLFFGSGTQLSVL.

This clonotype was detected only a few times. This chain's CDR3 is CASMTVYNEQFF. The CDR3 DNA reads TGTGCCAGCATGACAGTTTACAATGAGCAGTTCTTC. V usage is TRBV2 and J usage is TRBJ2-1, with D perhaps matching TRBD1 (5 bases). Trimming removed 7 bases at V and 4 bases at J, with 8 bases between. Germline lookup yields CDR1 SNHLY and CDR2 FYNNEI. The CDR3 has 12 residues.

This clonotype was observed at least ten times. The chain recombines TRBV3-1 with TRBJ1-2; 8 bases fit TRBD1. V gave up 1 base and J gave up 4 bases; unmatched junction bases: 8. This CDR3 is built from 16 residues. Germline V gene sequence: CDR1 LGHDT, CDR2 YNNKEL (reference sequence). The CDR3 region has the DNA TGTGCCAGCAGCCAAGGTCGGACAGGGAGGGCCTATGGCTACACCTTC. This gives the protein CASSQGRTGRAYGYTF.

V is TRBV11-2 and J is TRBJ1-6; TRBD1 agrees at 8 bases. Germline-derived CDR1 and CDR2 are SGHAT and FQNNGV. This CDR3 is built from 16 residues. The V and J ends lost 6 bases and 6 bases, in that order; junction bases with no gene match: 10. The CDR3 DNA reads TGTGCCAGCAGGTCTCTTCAGGGGGCTGTTAATTCACCCCTCCACTTT. Its translation is CASRSLQGAVNSPLHF. The entire variable domain, with the rest obtained from reference TRBV11-2 and TRBJ1-6, is as follows: EAGVAQSPRYKIIEKRQSVAFWCNPISGHATLYWYQQILGQGPKLLIQFQNNGVVDDSQLPKDRFSAERLKGVDSTLKIQPAKLEDSAVYLCASRSLQGAVNSPLHFGNGTRLTVT.

This clonotype was recorded many times. The gene calls are TRBV6-1 and TRBJ1-1; D call uncertain. With 2 bases removed from V and 0 bases from J, the gap between germline ends came to 10 bases. The CDR3 totals 15 residues. Germline-derived CDR1 and CDR2 are MNHNS and SASEGT. The CDR3 protein is CASSERTAVNTEAFF. The DNA of the CDR3 is TGTGCCAGCAGTGAAAGGACGGCCGTGAACACTGAAGCTTTCTTT.

There are a few counts of this clonotype. CDR3 sequence (DNA): TGTGCCAGCAGCCCGCGGACAGGGTACGGCGGGGAGCTGTTTTTT. It is translated as CASSPRTGYGGELFF. This chain joins TRBV7-2 and TRBJ2-2; 8 nucleotides line up with TRBD1. The germline V gene encodes CDR1 SGHTA and CDR2 FQGNSA. The junction had 9 bases not matched to a gene; V was cut back by 5 bases and J by 7 bases. The CDR3 spans 15 residues.

The table lists this clonotype with a few counts. J is TRBJ1-6 and V is TRBV4-2; a possible D gene is TRBD1 (5 bases). In germline, CDR1 is LGHNA, CDR2 YNFKEQ. The CDR3 length is 18 residues. Trimming cost V 1 base and J 8 bases, with 21 bases left between them. The CDR3 here is CASSQGTSAAREDSPLHF. In nucleotides, the CDR3 is TGTGCCAGCAGCCAAGGGACATCGGCGGCTCGGGAGGATTCACCCCTCCACTTT.

V usage is TRBV12-3 or TRBV12-4 and J usage is TRBJ1-1; 7 positions agree with TRBD1. J gave up 3 bases and V 3 bases, and 4 bases lay outside the gene matches. The CDR3 is 14 amino acids. The CDR3 here is CASSLSGGHTEAFF. Written as DNA, the CDR3 is TGTGCCAGCAGTTTGTCAGGGGGTCACACTGAAGCTTTCTTT.

The chain recombines TRBV20-1 with TRBJ2-7; TRBD2 aligns across 11 bases. The CDR3 is 16 residues long. Germline-derived CDR1 and CDR2 are DFQATT and SNEGSKA (reference sequence). The trim removed 5 bases at V and 2 bases at J, leaving 11 bases unmatched. The CDR3 sequence is CSAGPSGGPVPYEQYF. CDR3 coding DNA: TGCAGTGCTGGCCCTAGCGGGGGGCCAGTCCCCTACGAGCAGTACTTC.

The rearrangement joins TRBV7-9 to TRBJ2-7; 10 bases line up with TRBD2. J gave up 4 bases and V 6 bases, and 9 bases lay outside the gene matches. CDR1 SEHNR and CDR2 FQNEAQ come from the germline V gene (reference sequence). This CDR3 has 15 residues. The CDR3 here is CASRREGTSVYEQYF. The CDR3 region has the DNA TGTGCCAGCAGAAGGGAAGGGACTAGCGTTTACGAGCAGTACTTC.

This clonotype occurred many times. The chain uses TRBV14 and TRBJ2-7; D remains unclear. Deletions cut 1 base from V and 3 bases from J, with 13 bases between. CDR1 and CDR2 (germline): SGHDN, FVKESK. This CDR3 has 15 residues. The CDR3 DNA follows: TGTGCCAGCAGCCAAGGGCACAGCCTGATCTACGAGCAGTACTTC. Translated, it gives CASSQGHSLIYEQYF.

CDR3 in DNA: TGTGCCAGCAGCCCCCCGTCAGGGACTAACTATGGCTACACCTTC. Protein: CASSPPSGTNYGYTF. The chain joins TRBV6-6 to TRBJ1-2, with D tentatively TRBD1 (5 bases). With 6 bases removed from V and 0 bases from J, the gap between germline ends came to 14 bases. This CDR3 contains 15 residues. Germline-derived CDR1 and CDR2 are MNHNY and SVGAGI (reference sequence).

This clonotype appeared a few times. This chain links TRBV29-1 with TRBJ1-1; the match to TRBD1 covers 12 bases. Germline V lookup: CDR1 SQVTM, CDR2 ANQGSEA. V was clipped by 7 bases and J by 5 bases; unmatched bases: 5. The CDR3 is 13 amino acids. CDR3 sequence reads: CSAGTGGGTEAFF. CDR3 in DNA: TGCAGCGCCGGGACAGGGGGCGGGACTGAAGCTTTCTTT.

The rearrangement links TRBV6-5 to TRBJ2-4; perhaps TRBD2 as D (5 bases). This CDR3 spans 14 amino acids. Trimming stripped 8 bases from V and 0 bases from J, with 11 bases between. CDR1 is MNHEY, CDR2 SVGAGI, per germline. CDR3 in amino acids: CASSSGQAKNIQYF. CDR3 DNA: TGTGCCAGCTCCAGCGGCCAAGCCAAAAACATTCAGTACTTC.

This clonotype was counted at least ten times. The rearrangement links TRBV7-6 to TRBJ2-7, with D tentatively TRBD2 (5 bases). The germline gives CDR1 SGHVS, CDR2 FNYEAQ. This CDR3 has 16 amino acids. Trimming took off 3 bases at V and 7 bases at J, with 22 bases between the two ends. This CDR3 is CASSFMDSPQIGEQYF. CDR3 in DNA: TGTGCCAGCAGCTTTATGGACTCACCCCAGATTGGGGAGCAGTACTTC.

This clonotype has a handful of counts. The chain links TRBV3-1 to TRBJ1-1, with D uncertain. The CDR3 is made up of 13 amino acids. The V end was cut by 4 bases, the J end by 1 base, with 7 bases between. Germline CDR1 LGHDT, CDR2 YNNKEL (reference sequence). The CDR3 loop is CASSRSQNTEAFF. The CDR3 DNA is TGTGCCAGCAGCCGGAGTCAGAACACTGAAGCTTTCTTT.

As concerns this clonotype: One junction end does not reproduce the germline sequence, and a read error may be involved. The chain joins TRBV18 to TRBJ2-3, with D possibly matching TRBD2 (6 bases). The germline V gene has CDR1 KGHSH and CDR2 LQKENI. The CDR3 is 15 residues long. The CDR3 nucleotides read TGTGCCAGCTCTCCACTGACTAGAGGCACAGATACGCAGTATTTT. It specifies CASSPLTRGTDTQYF. The whole variable domain, remainder taken from reference TRBV18 and TRBJ2-3, is NAGVMQNPRHLVRRRGQEARLRCSPMKGHSHVYWYRQLPEEGLKFMVYLQKENIIDESGMPKERFSAEFPKEGPSILRIQQVVRGDSAAYFCASSPLTRGTDTQYFGPGTRLTVL.